Sequencing of this T cell receptor beta chain was carried out in a study of blood T cells in healthy people across ages. In its sample, this clonotype was seen a few times. Combining a sample-barcoded 5' primer with a J-beta primer mix, a second PCR ran for about 6 to 12 cycles. Each CDR3 protein gets one entry after TCRdb re-called the 5' RACE reads with MiXCR. The sample lists about 1.7 million distinct CDR3 sequences; roughly 30% were seen once. Losses at the gene ends were 1 base for V and 6 bases for J; bases not matched to a gene: 6. This CDR3 is built from 16 residues. Germline values: CDR1 SGHVS, CDR2 FNYEAQ.

This clonotype was obtained from a woman aged 30 to 39 in good health. The J gene is TRBJ2-7, the V gene TRBV7-6, with 13 bases lining up with TRBD2. The sample was blood. The CDR3 here is CASSLGTSGGSFEQYF. In DNA form, the CDR3 reads TGTGCCAGCAGCTTAGGGACTAGCGGGGGTTCATTCGAGCAGTACTTC.